Presented here are 30 T cell receptor beta chains from one specimen sequenced in a study of shared clonotypes between healthy human individuals. TCRdb's copy holds only in-frame clones and misses some; the assay was immunoSEQ multiplex PCR. The table includes 2 million to 3 million clones, roughly 93% detected once. Sequenced: naive CD4+ T cells from PBMCs. Subset described: CD45RA+ positively selected. Receptor source: a man between 18 and 29 years old in good health. Some clones in this sample may be carry-over from other donors' samples.

Details on this clone: The same CDR3 is also encoded by other DNA sequences in this sample. The CDR3 region is CASSLLYNEQFF. CDR3 nucleotides: TGTGCCAGCAGTTTATTGTACAATGAGCAGTTCTTC. The chain links TRBV28 to TRBJ2-1; D is unclear. V lost 1 base and J lost 4, with 2 bases in between. The CDR3 runs 12 residues. The V gene's germline CDR1 is MDHEN and CDR2 SYDVKM.

The chain joins TRBV5-6 to TRBJ2-5; D gene ambiguous. CDR3 size: 17 residues. Between the trimmed V and J ends, which lost 0 bases and 4 bases, there was a span of 19 bases. Germline V gives CDR1 SGHDT, CDR2 YYEEEE. CDR3 sequence reads: CASSLVGPRIDGETQYF. The CDR3, as DNA: TGTGCCAGCAGCTTGGTAGGACCGAGGATAGATGGAGAGACCCAGTACTTC.

The V gene is TRBV9, the J gene TRBJ2-1; 8 bases align to TRBD2. V gave up 3 bases and J gave up 8 bases; unmatched junction bases: 10. The germline V gene encodes CDR1 SGDLS and CDR2 YYNGEE. The CDR3 extends over 15 amino acids. The CDR3, as DNA: TGTGCCAGCAGCGAACGTGTAGCGGGACCGGATGAGCAGTTCTTC. Amino acids: CASSERVAGPDEQFF.

The rearrangement joins TRBV6-6 to TRBJ1-4, with D unclear. From germline, CDR1 is MNHNY and CDR2 SVGAGI (reference sequence). V was cut by 5 bases and J by 0 bases, with 10 bases left in between. The CDR3 has 15 amino acids. The CDR3 DNA sequence: TGTGCCAGCAGTCCCATAGTTGCAACTAATGAAAAACTGTTTTTT. It yields the protein CASSPIVATNEKLFF.

About this clone itself: Other nucleotide sequences in the sample specify the same CDR3. The chain recombines TRBV5-6 with TRBJ1-1; no clear D. In germline, CDR1 is SGHDT, CDR2 YYEEEE. The V gene lost 1 base and the J gene lost 1 base, with 5 bases spanning the gap. The CDR3 has 13 amino acids. CDR3 in amino acids: CASSLRRNTEAFF. CDR3 DNA sequence: TGTGCCAGCAGCTTGCGGAGGAACACTGAAGCTTTCTTT.

This rearrangement joins TRBV10-3 to TRBJ2-4; D tentatively fits TRBD1 or TRBD2 (6 bases each). The germline V gene has CDR1 ENHRY and CDR2 SYGVKD. This CDR3 is 17 amino acids long. The V end was cut by 3 bases, the J end by 1 base, with 16 bases between. The CDR3 reads CAISESEGGSAKNIQYF. The CDR3 coding sequence is TGTGCCATCAGTGAATCTGAGGGGGGATCGGCCAAAAACATTCAGTACTTC.

The CDR3 sequence: CASSPLGGRATNEQFF. CDR3 coding DNA: TGTGCCAGCAGTCCCCTCGGCGGGAGGGCCACCAATGAGCAGTTCTTC. The chain is built from TRBV28 and TRBJ2-1; TRBD2 aligns across 9 bases. V was pared by 5 bases and J by 6 bases, with 11 bases of the junction left unmatched. There are 16 residues in the CDR3. The V gene's germline CDR1 is MDHEN and CDR2 SYDVKM.

As for this clone: The same CDR3 is also encoded by other DNA sequences in this sample. The J gene is TRBJ2-3, the V gene TRBV18; either TRBD1 or TRBD2 may fit D (5 bases each). The CDR3 spans 13 residues. The ends were cut back, 3 bases at V and 3 bases at J, with 7 bases in the middle. Germline-derived CDR1 and CDR2 are KGHSH and LQKENI. As DNA, the CDR3 is TGTGCCAGCTCACCCGGGGCGACAGATACGCAGTATTTT. Residues: CASSPGATDTQYF.

This sequence joins TRBV25-1 and TRBJ2-2, with 7 bases matching TRBD1. CDR3 length: 14 amino acids. CDR1 is MGHDK and CDR2 is SYGVNS in the germline V gene. The V and J ends lost 7 bases and 1 base, in that order; junction bases with no gene match: 3. CDR3 loop: CASKDRKNTGELFF. In nucleotides, the CDR3 is TGTGCCAGCAAGGACAGGAAGAACACCGGGGAGCTGTTTTTT.

The genes are TRBV7-2 and TRBJ2-3; possibly TRBD2 for D (6 bases). The CDR3 is 18 residues long. Deletions cut 1 base from V and 1 base from J, with 18 bases between. From germline, CDR1 is SGHTA and CDR2 FQGNSA. The CDR3 is CASSLVQIGRWGTDTQYF. In nucleotides, the CDR3 is TGTGCCAGCAGCTTAGTACAAATCGGGAGATGGGGCACAGATACGCAGTATTTT.

This chain connects TRBV28 to TRBJ1-1; maybe TRBD1 (6 bases). Looked up from germline, CDR1 is MDHEN and CDR2 is SYDVKM. The CDR3 covers 15 residues. The germline V and J ends were trimmed by 6 bases and 5 bases, with 19 bases remaining between them. CDR3 sequence: CASSSPGTSGTEAFF. The CDR3 DNA is TGTGCCAGCAGCTCACCTGGGACATCGGGAACTGAAGCTTTCTTT. Complete variable domain (other parts from reference TRBV28 and TRBJ1-1): DVKVTQSSRYLVKRTGEKVFLECVQDMDHENMFWYRQDPGLGLRLIYFSYDVKMKEKGDIPEGYSVSREKKERFSLILESASTNQTSMYLCASSSPGTSGTEAFFGQGTRLTVV.

A single count supports this clone. The germline gene is not matched at one end of the junction; a read error may be the cause. V gene TRBV11-2 combines with J gene TRBJ2-7; 8 nucleotides align to TRBD1. The CDR3 is 15 residues long. Germline V gene data show CDR1 as SGHAT and CDR2 as FQNNGV. The CDR3 loop reads CASSPPGQGSSEQYF. CDR3 nucleotide sequence: TGTGCCAGCAGCCCCCCTGGACAGGGCTCCTCCGAGCAGTACTTC.

This sequence joins TRBV18 and TRBJ2-3; D unclear. This CDR3 is built from 14 residues. V gave up 2 bases and J gave up 0 bases, with 6 bases separating them. Looked up from germline, CDR1 is KGHSH and CDR2 is LQKENI. The CDR3 coding sequence is TGTGCCAGCTCACCAAGGATGAGCACAGATACGCAGTATTTT. Its translation is CASSPRMSTDTQYF.

This clone was seen just once. The chain joins TRBV7-2 to TRBJ2-3; D is unclear. The CDR3 consists of 12 residues. The V end was cut by 5 bases, the J end by 10 bases, with 13 bases between. In germline, CDR1 is SGHTA, CDR2 FQGNSA. The chain's CDR3 is CASSHSMSPQYF. The CDR3 DNA sequence: TGTGCCAGCAGCCACTCAATGAGCCCGCAGTATTTT. Full variable domain (remainder filled in from reference TRBV7-2 and TRBJ2-3): GAGVSQSPSNKVTEKGKDVELRCDPISGHTALYWYRQSLGQGLEFLIYFQGNSAPDKSGLPSDRFSAERTGGSVSTLTIQRTQQEDSAVYLCASSHSMSPQYFGPGTRLTVL.

J is TRBJ1-1 and V is TRBV10-2; a possible D gene is TRBD1 (5 bases). Between the trimmed V and J ends, which lost 6 bases and 2 bases, there was a span of 13 bases. This CDR3 is built from 14 residues. Germline V gene data show CDR1 as WSHSY and CDR2 as SAAADI. CDR3 sequence: CASSWEQVNTEAFF. In DNA form, the CDR3 reads TGCGCCAGCAGCTGGGAACAGGTTAACACTGAAGCTTTCTTT.

A remark on this clone: At the DNA level, this CDR3 is encoded by other sequences in the same sample as well. This rearrangement joins TRBV6-1 to TRBJ2-3; the D gene is possibly TRBD1 (6 bases). CDR3 length: 14 amino acids. V lost 1 base to trimming and J lost 4 bases, with 9 bases between them. CDR1 and CDR2 (germline): MNHNS, SASEGT. In DNA, the CDR3 is TGTGCCAGCAGTGAAGGTGGGGGCGCAGATACGCAGTATTTT. This translates into CASSEGGGADTQYF.

This sequence joins TRBV29-1 and TRBJ1-1; maybe TRBD1 (6 bases). V was cut by 4 bases and J by 6 bases, with 12 bases left in between. CDR1 is SQVTM and CDR2 is ANQGSEA in the germline V gene. The CDR3 is 12 residues long. CDR3 sequence: CSVGRGEAEAFF. CDR3 nucleotide sequence: TGCAGCGTTGGTAGGGGGGAAGCTGAAGCTTTCTTT.

The chain carries TRBV5-1 and TRBJ2-1; no firm D call. The CDR3 is made up of 13 amino acids. Germline CDR1 is SGHRS and CDR2 is YFSETQ. The V end was cut by 5 bases, the J end by 5 bases, with 11 bases between. This CDR3 is CASSLDWNNEQFF. CDR3 nucleotide sequence: TGCGCCAGCAGTTTAGACTGGAACAATGAGCAGTTCTTC.

V gene TRBV7-9 combines with J gene TRBJ2-6; the D gene is possibly TRBD1 (6 bases). Looked up from germline, CDR1 is SEHNR and CDR2 is FQNEAQ (reference sequence). The CDR3 runs 15 residues. Trimming left V 5 bases short and J 3 bases short, with 11 bases between. CDR3 sequence (DNA): TGTGCCAGCAGCCTACAGGGTAATGGGGCCAACGTCCTGACTTTC. This gives the protein CASSLQGNGANVLTF.

The chain has TRBV27 and TRBJ2-2, with 7 bases lining up with TRBD1. CDR3 length equals 15 residues. The ends lost 5 bases at V and 4 bases at J; junction bases unmatched: 7. Germline V gene data show CDR1 as MNHEY and CDR2 as SMNVEV (reference sequence). The CDR3 DNA is TGTGCCAGCAGTCTCCCGGGACAGAGCACCGGGGAGCTGTTTTTT. This gives the protein CASSLPGQSTGELFF.

This chain joins TRBV6-5 and TRBJ2-2; D uncertain. This CDR3 comprises 13 residues. Per germline, CDR1 MNHEY and CDR2 SVGAGI. The V end was cut by 0 bases, the J end by 8 bases, with 7 bases between. CDR3 nucleotide sequence: TGTGCCAGCAGTTACTCGCTCGGGGGGGAGCTGTTTTTT. Amino acid sequence: CASSYSLGGELFF.

The chain couples TRBV28 to TRBJ2-3; no definite D call. Per germline, CDR1 MDHEN and CDR2 SYDVKM. Trimming stripped 8 bases from V and 0 bases from J, with 9 bases between. CDR3 size: 13 residues. The CDR3 loop is CASRQLSTDTQYF. The CDR3 DNA sequence: TGTGCCAGCCGTCAACTTAGCACAGATACGCAGTATTTT.

The chain is built from TRBV29-1 and TRBJ2-3, with TRBD2 identical over 13 bases. The CDR3 spans 15 residues. Germline V gene lookup returns CDR1 SQVTM and CDR2 ANQGSEA. The V gene end was trimmed by 5 bases and the J gene end by 3 bases; junction bases not matched to a gene: 5. CDR3 bases: TGCAGCGTTTTGGGACTAGCGGGAAGGACAGATACGCAGTATTTT. This sequence encodes CSVLGLAGRTDTQYF.

To note about this clone: The junction does not match germline at one end; this may be a read error. The V gene is TRBV9, the J gene TRBJ1-5; no clear D gene. This CDR3 region has 13 residues. Germline CDR1 SGDLS, CDR2 YYNGEE. The CDR3 region is CASSVSSDQPQHF. The CDR3 nucleotides read TGTGCCAGCAGCGTGTCTAGCGATCAGCCCCAGCATTTT.

The chain carries TRBV5-1 and TRBJ1-3, with a weak D call TRBD1 (5 bases). The CDR3 is made up of 14 amino acids. V was cut by 4 bases and J by 3 bases, with 11 bases left in between. Germline CDR1 reads SGHRS; CDR2 reads YFSETQ. This chain's CDR3 is CASSSGGGGNTIYF. The CDR3 DNA is TGCGCCAGCAGCAGCGGTGGGGGTGGAAACACCATATATTTT.

This chain connects TRBV28 to TRBJ2-7; the match to TRBD2 covers 8 bases. V was pared by 4 bases and J by 6 bases, with 8 bases of the junction left unmatched. From germline, CDR1 is MDHEN and CDR2 SYDVKM. CDR3 length equals 14 residues. The CDR3 DNA sequence: TGTGCCAGCAGTTACGGGGGGGTATCGGCCGAGCAGTACTTC. Amino acids: CASSYGGVSAEQYF.

The J gene is TRBJ1-1, the V gene TRBV5-1, with TRBD1 as a possible D gene (5 bases). Germline V CDR1 and CDR2: SGHRS, YFSETQ. V dropped 4 bases and J dropped 4 bases, with 14 bases sitting between them. The CDR3 runs to 14 residues. Here the CDR3 reads CASSATYRTTEAFF. The CDR3 coding sequence is TGCGCCAGCAGCGCGACCTACAGGACCACTGAAGCTTTCTTT.

The chain recombines TRBV9 with TRBJ1-2; 8 positions agree with TRBD1. This CDR3 has 15 amino acids. The germline V gene has CDR1 SGDLS and CDR2 YYNGEE. Trimming cost V 3 bases and J 4 bases; bases outside gene matches: 8. The CDR3 spells CASSGGDRFLYGYTF. For the CDR3, the DNA is TGTGCCAGCAGCGGAGGGGACAGGTTCCTCTATGGCTACACCTTC.

V usage is TRBV2 and J usage is TRBJ2-3; D gene uncertain. Deletions cut 4 bases from V and 5 bases from J, with 4 bases between. Germline loops: CDR1 SNHLY, CDR2 FYNNEI. This CDR3 comprises 11 residues. The CDR3 region is CASSGEDTQYF. CDR3 coding DNA: TGTGCCAGCAGTGGGGAAGATACGCAGTATTTT.

A few counts support this clone. The gene calls are TRBV30 and TRBJ1-1; D may be TRBD1 (6 bases). V lost 3 bases, J lost 1 base, and 12 bases lay in between. The CDR3 sequence is 14 residues long. Germline V gene data show CDR1 as GTSNPN and CDR2 as SVGIG (reference sequence). The CDR3 nucleotides are TGTGCCTGGAGCTTACGAGGGGGGAACACTGAAGCTTTCTTT. This translates into CAWSLRGGNTEAFF.